The 16 T cell receptor beta chains listed next were all sequenced from one sample in a study of human T cells and chemical hapten exposure. Time point denoted: patch test 2, 6 weeks after DPC sensitization. Treatment described: therapeutic diphenylcyclopropenone sensitization with weekly scalp DPC. Via MiXCR, TCRdb re-called the RACE reads, giving one row per CDR3 protein. The sample includes about 140,000 distinct CDR3 sequences, 12% seen only once; the top ten take approximately 1.3%. This material consisted of whole blood, taken in connection with sensitization to the hapten diphenylcyclopropenone (DPC). These receptors originate from a woman aged 45-65 years with alopecia areata. Some clones in this sample may be carry-over from other donors' samples.

In its sample, this clonotype was seen a few times. This sequence joins TRBV14 and TRBJ2-2, with no clear D. Germline CDR1 and CDR2: SGHDN and FVKESK. The CDR3 has 13 amino acids. Trimming took 1 base from V and 6 from J, leaving 6 bases between them. For the CDR3, the DNA is TGTGCCAGCAGCCAAGCCCTCGCCGGGGAGCTGTTTTTT. Protein: CASSQALAGELFF.

This clonotype was counted a few times. The CDR3 DNA reads as TGTGCCAGCAGCTTATGGGACAGGGCACGCAAAAACATTCAGTACTTC. Its translation: CASSLWDRARKNIQYF. The chain links TRBV7-3 to TRBJ2-4; 9 nucleotides line up with TRBD1. The CDR3 runs to 16 residues. The germline V gene has CDR1 SGHTA and CDR2 FQGTGA. V was pared by 2 bases and J by 3 bases, with 5 bases of the junction left unmatched.

The V and J genes are TRBV4-1 and TRBJ2-7; TRBD2 matches 9 bases. CDR1 is MGHRA and CDR2 is YSYEKL in the germline V gene. This CDR3 is built from 16 residues. The J segment lost 4 bases and the V segment lost 0 bases, leaving 7 bases of the junction unmatched. The DNA for the CDR3 is TGCGCCAGCAGCCAAGATCGCGGGAGGGCCGGGTACGAGCAGTACTTC. As protein: CASSQDRGRAGYEQYF.

This clonotype was recorded many times. The J gene is TRBJ1-2, the V gene TRBV20-1; no clear D gene. The CDR3 has 14 amino acids. V gave up 4 bases and J gave up 7 bases, with 19 bases separating them. Germline assignment: CDR1 DFQATT and CDR2 SNEGSKA (reference sequence). CDR3 region: CSANPPGRGAGYTF. The CDR3 DNA follows: TGCAGTGCTAACCCCCCCGGGCGGGGAGCTGGCTACACCTTC.

This clonotype was seen a handful of times. The genes are TRBV7-3 and TRBJ2-1; TRBD2 agrees at 10 bases. Germline trimming cut 0 bases from V and 6 bases from J; bases unmatched to any gene: 5. The CDR3 sequence is 16 residues long. Germline CDR1 reads SGHTA; CDR2 reads FQGTGA. CDR3 sequence (DNA): TGTGCCAGCAGCTTAACAGCTGGACTAGCGGCCAATGAGCAGTTCTTC. It codes for CASSLTAGLAANEQFF.

This rearrangement joins TRBV12-3 or TRBV12-4 to TRBJ2-1, with TRBD2 identical over 13 bases. V lost 6 bases to trimming and J lost 1 base; unmatched junction nucleotides: 3. CDR3 length equals 16 residues. CDR3 sequence reads: CASRGLAGTSYNEQFF. In DNA form, the CDR3 reads TGTGCCAGCAGGGGACTAGCGGGGACGTCCTACAATGAGCAGTTCTTC.

This clonotype was recorded many times. The V call is TRBV29-1, the J call TRBJ2-1, with TRBD2 matching over 8 bases. Germline assignment: CDR1 SQVTM and CDR2 ANQGSEA. This CDR3 spans 15 amino acids. V gave up 6 bases and J gave up 5 bases; unmatched junction bases: 12. The CDR3 protein is CSVGGAITENNEQFF. CDR3 DNA: TGCAGCGTCGGGGGGGCTATTACGGAGAACAATGAGCAGTTCTTC.

This sequence joins TRBV29-1 and TRBJ2-5; D unresolved. CDR1 and CDR2 (germline): SQVTM, ANQGSEA. V gave up 7 bases and J gave up 5 bases, with 17 bases separating them. The CDR3 is 13 residues long. The CDR3 DNA is TGCAGCGGGTTGACTGGCCGTCGCGAGACCCAGTACTTC. It specifies CSGLTGRRETQYF.

V and J are TRBV7-2 and TRBJ2-2; D may match TRBD1 or TRBD2 (6 bases each). CDR1 and CDR2 from the germline V gene are SGHTA and FQGNSA. The V and J ends lost 1 base and 6 bases respectively, with 12 bases between them. The CDR3 totals 15 residues. The CDR3 protein is CASSLVWGAPGELFF. The DNA of the CDR3 is TGTGCCAGCAGCTTAGTGTGGGGGGCACCCGGGGAGCTGTTTTTT.

The V call is TRBV7-6, the J call TRBJ1-3; TRBD1 is a possible D gene (5 bases). V was clipped by 0 bases and J by 2 bases, with 11 bases between them. The CDR3 contains 16 residues. Germline V gives CDR1 SGHVS, CDR2 FNYEAQ. The CDR3 here is CASSLAGGAAGNTIYF. CDR3 coding DNA: TGTGCCAGCAGCTTAGCAGGAGGGGCCGCTGGAAACACCATATATTTT.

The rearrangement uses TRBV28 and TRBJ2-1; TRBD2 aligns across 12 bases. The CDR3 totals 15 residues. CDR1 and CDR2 (germline): MDHEN, SYDVKM. V lost 5 bases, J lost 3 bases, and 2 bases stayed unmatched. The CDR3 protein is CASSRLAGVYNEQFF. CDR3 sequence (DNA): TGTGCCAGCAGTAGACTAGCGGGGGTCTACAATGAGCAGTTCTTC.

This clonotype was picked up a small number of times. The chain is built from TRBV7-2 and TRBJ2-1, with D possibly TRBD1 on 5 matching bases. V lost 7 bases, J lost 3 bases, and 16 bases lay in between. There are 15 residues in the CDR3. Germline CDR1 is SGHTA and CDR2 is FQGNSA. CDR3 in DNA: TGTGCCAGCACCCCAGGGCGTCCCCGCTACAATGAGCAGTTCTTC. It yields the protein CASTPGRPRYNEQFF.

This clonotype appeared many times. V gene TRBV6-2 or TRBV6-3 combines with J gene TRBJ2-7; TRBD1 or TRBD2 may be the D gene (6 bases each). The CDR3 is 16 residues long. V was shortened by 4 bases and J by 1 base, with 17 bases between the two germline ends. CDR1 is MNHEY, CDR2 SVGEGT, per germline. CDR3 nucleotide sequence: TGTGCCAGCAGTTCGTACAGGGTTGGGGGGTCCTACGAGCAGTACTTC. This codes for CASSSYRVGGSYEQYF.

This clonotype was recorded a few times. V is TRBV28 and J is TRBJ1-6; TRBD1 is a possible D gene (6 bases). CDR1 is MDHEN, CDR2 SYDVKM, per germline. This CDR3 comprises 14 residues. The V gene lost 10 bases and the J gene lost 4 bases, with 14 bases spanning the gap. CDR3 protein: CANGQSGYNSPLHF. The CDR3 DNA reads as TGTGCCAATGGACAGTCCGGATATAATTCACCCCTCCACTTT.

This clonotype was observed a few times. The chain joins TRBV24-1 to TRBJ2-5; D tentatively fits TRBD1 or TRBD2 (6 bases each). V shed 5 bases and J shed 4 bases, with 13 bases lying between them. Germline CDR1 and CDR2: KGHDR and SFDVKD. This CDR3 contains 14 residues. CDR3 bases: TGTGCCACCAGTGCCGGGGGCCAGGCAGAGACCCAGTACTTC. It translates to CATSAGGQAETQYF.

This clonotype was seen a handful of times. The V gene is TRBV7-3, the J gene TRBJ2-3; TRBD2 matches at 7 bases. V lost 0 bases and J lost 5; bases outside the gene matches: 8. The germline V gene encodes CDR1 SGHTA and CDR2 FQGTGA. The CDR3 length is 16 residues. CDR3 in amino acids: CASSLTERSGGDTQYF. CDR3 nucleotides: TGTGCCAGCAGCTTAACGGAGCGTTCGGGGGGAGATACGCAGTATTTT.